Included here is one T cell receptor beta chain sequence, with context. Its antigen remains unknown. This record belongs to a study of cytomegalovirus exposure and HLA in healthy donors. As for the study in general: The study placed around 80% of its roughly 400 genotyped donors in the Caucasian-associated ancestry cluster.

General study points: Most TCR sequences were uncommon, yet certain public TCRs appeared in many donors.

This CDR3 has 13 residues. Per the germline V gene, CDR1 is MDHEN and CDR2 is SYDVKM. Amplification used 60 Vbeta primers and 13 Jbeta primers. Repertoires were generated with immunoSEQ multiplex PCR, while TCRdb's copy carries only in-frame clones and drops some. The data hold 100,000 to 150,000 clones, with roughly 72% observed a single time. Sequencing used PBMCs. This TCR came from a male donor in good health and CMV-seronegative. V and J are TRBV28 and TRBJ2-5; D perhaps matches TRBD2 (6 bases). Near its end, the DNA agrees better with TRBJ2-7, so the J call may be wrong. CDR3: CASSRGGTYEQYF. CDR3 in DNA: TGTGCCAGCAGCCGGGGAGGTACTTACGAGCAGTACTTC.